The 5 T cell receptor beta chains presented below share a single source sample, sequenced in a study of radiotherapy plus CTLA-4 blockade in lung cancer. The table came from immunoSEQ multiplex PCR; TCRdb's copy has only in-frame clones and leaves some out. Among roughly 57,000 clones listed, just under 85% were seen once. The material sequenced was peripheral blood, taken from a patient treated with radiotherapy plus ipilimumab. All receptors derive from a human donor with non-small cell lung cancer whose response to radiotherapy plus ipilimumab could not be evaluated.

The chain joins TRBV11-2 to TRBJ1-1; perhaps TRBD1 as D (6 bases). CDR1 is SGHAT, CDR2 FQNNGV, per germline. This CDR3 is built from 15 residues. The V and J ends lost 4 bases and 12 bases respectively, with 24 bases between them. In DNA form, the CDR3 reads TGTGCCAGCAGCTCATTCTCAGGGAGGGGGGTATCGACTTTCTTT. Protein: CASSSFSGRGVSTFF. The full variable domain, completed using reference TRBV11-2 and TRBJ1-1, is EAGVAQSPRYKIIEKRQSVAFWCNPISGHATLYWYQQILGQGPKLLIQFQNNGVVDDSQLPKDRFSAERLKGVDSTLKIQPAKLEDSAVYLCASSSFSGRGVSTFFGQGTRLTVV.

The V and J genes are TRBV12-5 and TRBJ2-3; 9 bases match TRBD2. There are 17 residues in the CDR3. With 7 bases clipped from V and 0 bases from J, the junction kept 11 bases outside the gene matches. Looked up from germline, CDR1 is LGHNT and CDR2 is FRNRAP. The CDR3 loop reads CASAIRTSGRSTDTQYF. The CDR3 DNA reads TGTGCTAGTGCCATCAGGACCAGCGGGAGGAGCACAGATACGCAGTATTTT.

This chain connects TRBV7-8 to TRBJ1-5, with 8 nucleotides matching TRBD1. Germline V gives CDR1 SGHVS, CDR2 FQNEAQ. The V gene end was trimmed by 1 base and the J gene end by 3 bases; junction bases not matched to a gene: 2. The CDR3 has 15 residues. CDR3 DNA: TGTGCCAGCAGCTTAGGACAGGGGCTCAATCAGCCCCAGCATTTT. Its translation: CASSLGQGLNQPQHF.

Written as DNA, the CDR3 is TGTGCCAGCAGCTTGGGAGAGGCGGGAGGGCCCACAGATACGCAGTATTTT. The encoded protein is CASSLGEAGGPTDTQYF. V gene TRBV5-6 combines with J gene TRBJ2-3, with 9 nucleotides matching TRBD2. The germline gives CDR1 SGHDT, CDR2 YYEEEE. The CDR3 spans 17 residues. V lost 0 bases to trimming and J lost 2 bases; unmatched junction nucleotides: 7. Filled out from reference TRBV5-6 and TRBJ2-3, the complete variable domain reads DAGVTQSPTHLIKTRGQQVTLRCSPKSGHDTVSWYQQALGQGPQFIFQYYEEEERQRGNFPDRFSGHQFPNYSSELNVNALLLGDSALYLCASSLGEAGGPTDTQYFGPGTRLTVL.

The J gene is TRBJ2-5, the V gene TRBV4-3; TRBD1 aligns across 7 bases. CDR1 LGHNA and CDR2 YSLEER come from the germline V gene. The CDR3 extends over 13 amino acids. Unmatched junction bases numbered 8, after V lost 8 bases and J lost 5 bases. CDR3 residues: CASGGQSGETQYF. DNA for the CDR3: TGCGCCAGCGGGGGACAGTCGGGGGAGACCCAGTACTTC.